This T cell receptor beta chain was identified during a study of T cell changes during pregnancy in multiple sclerosis. Libraries were prepared by immunoSEQ multiplex PCR; TCRdb keeps only in-frame clonotypes and omits some of them. The sample lists roughly 90,000 clones, approximately 90% occurring once. Trimming removed 4 bases from V and 4 bases from J; junction bases left unmatched: 5. The CDR3 runs 15 residues. Germline V CDR1 and CDR2: SGHAT, FQNNGV. The chain joins TRBV11-2 to TRBJ2-7; 12 nucleotides line up with TRBD2. Sample: peripheral blood, taken before pregnancy. This TCR came from a female donor with multiple sclerosis, enrolled in a pregnancy study. The CDR3: CASSSTSGRTYEQYF. For the CDR3, the DNA is TGTGCCAGCAGCTCGACTAGCGGGAGAACTTACGAGCAGTACTTC.